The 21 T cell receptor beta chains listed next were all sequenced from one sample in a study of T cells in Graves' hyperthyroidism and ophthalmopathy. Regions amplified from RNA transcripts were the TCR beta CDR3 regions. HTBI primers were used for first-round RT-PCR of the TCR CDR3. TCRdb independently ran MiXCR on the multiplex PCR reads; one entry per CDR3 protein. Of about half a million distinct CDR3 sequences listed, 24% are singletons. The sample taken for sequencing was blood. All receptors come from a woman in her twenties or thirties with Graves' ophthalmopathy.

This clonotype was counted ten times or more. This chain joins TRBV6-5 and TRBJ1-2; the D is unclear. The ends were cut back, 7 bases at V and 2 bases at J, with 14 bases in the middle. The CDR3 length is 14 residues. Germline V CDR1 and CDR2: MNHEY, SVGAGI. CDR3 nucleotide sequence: TGTGCCAGCAAACCCGACGGAAACAACTATGGCTACACCTTC. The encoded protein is CASKPDGNNYGYTF.

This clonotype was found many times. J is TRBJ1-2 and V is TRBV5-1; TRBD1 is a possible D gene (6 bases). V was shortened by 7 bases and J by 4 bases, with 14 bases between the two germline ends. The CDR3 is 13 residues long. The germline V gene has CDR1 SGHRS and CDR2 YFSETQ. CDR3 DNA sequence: TGCGCCAGCGGGGGGGCAGACTTCTATGGCTACACCTTC. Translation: CASGGADFYGYTF. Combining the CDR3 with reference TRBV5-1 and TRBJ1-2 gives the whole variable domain KAGVTQTPRYLIKTRGQQVTLSCSPISGHRSVSWYQQTPGQGLQFLFEYFSETQRNKGNFPGRFSGRQFSNSRSEMNVSTLELGDSALYLCASGGADFYGYTFGSGTRLTVV.

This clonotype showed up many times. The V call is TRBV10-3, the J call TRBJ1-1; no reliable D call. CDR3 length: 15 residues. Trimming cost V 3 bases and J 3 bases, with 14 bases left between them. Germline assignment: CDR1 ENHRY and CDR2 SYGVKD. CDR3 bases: TGTGCCATCAGTGAAACCGGGGTGGAGGACACTGAAGCTTTCTTT. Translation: CAISETGVEDTEAFF.

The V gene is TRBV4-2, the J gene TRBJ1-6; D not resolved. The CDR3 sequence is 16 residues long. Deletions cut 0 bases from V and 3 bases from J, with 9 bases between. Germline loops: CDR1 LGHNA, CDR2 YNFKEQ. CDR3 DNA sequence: TGTGCCAGCAGCCAAGACTCTTCAAGCTATAATTCACCCCTCCACTTT. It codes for CASSQDSSSYNSPLHF.

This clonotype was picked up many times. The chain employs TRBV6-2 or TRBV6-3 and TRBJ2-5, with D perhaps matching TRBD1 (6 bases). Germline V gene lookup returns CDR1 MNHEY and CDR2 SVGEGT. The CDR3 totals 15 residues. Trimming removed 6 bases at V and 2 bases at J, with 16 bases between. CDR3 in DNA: TGTGCCAGCAGCCCCACCCGACAGGTTCAAGAGACCCAGTACTTC. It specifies CASSPTRQVQETQYF.

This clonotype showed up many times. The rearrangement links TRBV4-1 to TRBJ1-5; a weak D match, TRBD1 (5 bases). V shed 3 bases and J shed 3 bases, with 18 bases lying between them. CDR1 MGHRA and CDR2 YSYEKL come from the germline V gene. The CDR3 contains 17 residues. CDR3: CASSQGGGRSINQPQHF. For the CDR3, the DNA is TGCGCCAGCAGCCAGGGGGGTGGACGGTCAATCAATCAGCCCCAGCATTTT.

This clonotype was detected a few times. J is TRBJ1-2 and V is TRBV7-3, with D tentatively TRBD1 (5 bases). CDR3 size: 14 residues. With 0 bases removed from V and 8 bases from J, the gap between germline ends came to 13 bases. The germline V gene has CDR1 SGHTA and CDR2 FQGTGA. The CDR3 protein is CASSLTGGTRGYTF. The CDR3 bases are TGTGCCAGCAGCTTAACGGGAGGGACGCGGGGCTACACCTTC.

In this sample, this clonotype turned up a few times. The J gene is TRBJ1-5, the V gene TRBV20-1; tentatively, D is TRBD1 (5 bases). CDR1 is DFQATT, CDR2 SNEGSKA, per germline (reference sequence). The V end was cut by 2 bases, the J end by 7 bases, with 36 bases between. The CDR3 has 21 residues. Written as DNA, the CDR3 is TGCAGTGCTAGACAAAACGCCTGGGTGATGGACGAGGGGATCCGCCAACAGCCCCAGCATTTT. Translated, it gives CSARQNAWVMDEGIRQQPQHF.

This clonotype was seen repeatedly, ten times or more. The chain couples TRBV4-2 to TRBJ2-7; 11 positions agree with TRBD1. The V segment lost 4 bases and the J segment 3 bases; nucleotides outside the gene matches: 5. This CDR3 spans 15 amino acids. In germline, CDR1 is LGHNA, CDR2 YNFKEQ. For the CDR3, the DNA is TGTGCCAGCAGCCTAGGGACAGGGGGATACTACGAGCAGTACTTC. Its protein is CASSLGTGGYYEQYF.

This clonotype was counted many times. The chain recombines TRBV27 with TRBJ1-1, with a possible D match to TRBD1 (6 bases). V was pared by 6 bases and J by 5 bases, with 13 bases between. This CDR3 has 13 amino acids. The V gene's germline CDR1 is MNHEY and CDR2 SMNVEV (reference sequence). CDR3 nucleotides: TGTGCCAGCAGCTACAGGGAGGTAACTGAAGCTTTCTTT. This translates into CASSYREVTEAFF.

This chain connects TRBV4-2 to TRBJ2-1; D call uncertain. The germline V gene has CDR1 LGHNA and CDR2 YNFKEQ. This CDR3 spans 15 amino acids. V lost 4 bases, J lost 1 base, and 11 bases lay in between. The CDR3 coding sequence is TGTGCCAGCAGCCGGGTAGGGATGTCCTACAATGAGCAGTTCTTC. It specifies CASSRVGMSYNEQFF.

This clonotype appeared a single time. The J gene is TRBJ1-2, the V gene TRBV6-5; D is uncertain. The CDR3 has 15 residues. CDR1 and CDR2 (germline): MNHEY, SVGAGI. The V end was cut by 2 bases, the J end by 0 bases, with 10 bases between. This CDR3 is CASSYGQETNYGYTF. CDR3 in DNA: TGTGCCAGCAGTTACGGTCAGGAGACTAACTATGGCTACACCTTC.

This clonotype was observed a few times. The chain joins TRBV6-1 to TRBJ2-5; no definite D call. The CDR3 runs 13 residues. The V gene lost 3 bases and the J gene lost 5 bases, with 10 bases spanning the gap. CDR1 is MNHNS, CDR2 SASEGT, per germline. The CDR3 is CASSELYWETQYF. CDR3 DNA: TGTGCCAGCAGTGAGTTGTACTGGGAGACCCAGTACTTC.

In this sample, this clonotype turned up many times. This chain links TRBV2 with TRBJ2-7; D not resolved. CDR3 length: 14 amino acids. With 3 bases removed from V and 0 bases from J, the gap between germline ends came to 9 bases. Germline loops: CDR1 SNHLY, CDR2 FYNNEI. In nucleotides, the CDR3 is TGTGCCAGCAGTGACAGTCGTTACTCCTACGAGCAGTACTTC. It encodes CASSDSRYSYEQYF.

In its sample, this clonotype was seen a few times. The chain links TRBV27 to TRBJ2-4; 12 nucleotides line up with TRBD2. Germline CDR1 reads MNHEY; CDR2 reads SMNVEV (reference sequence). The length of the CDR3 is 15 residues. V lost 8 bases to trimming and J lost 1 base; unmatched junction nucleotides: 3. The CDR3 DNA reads TGTGCCAGCGGAACTAGCGGGGGGGCCAAAAACATTCAGTACTTC. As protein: CASGTSGGAKNIQYF.

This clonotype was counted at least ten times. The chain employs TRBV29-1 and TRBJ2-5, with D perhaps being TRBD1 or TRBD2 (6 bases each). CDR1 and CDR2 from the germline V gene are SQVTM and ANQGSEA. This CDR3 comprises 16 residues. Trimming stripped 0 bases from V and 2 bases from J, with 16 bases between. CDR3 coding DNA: TGCAGCGTTGAAGAACCTTTCCGGGGGCTTCAAGAGACCCAGTACTTC. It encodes CSVEEPFRGLQETQYF.

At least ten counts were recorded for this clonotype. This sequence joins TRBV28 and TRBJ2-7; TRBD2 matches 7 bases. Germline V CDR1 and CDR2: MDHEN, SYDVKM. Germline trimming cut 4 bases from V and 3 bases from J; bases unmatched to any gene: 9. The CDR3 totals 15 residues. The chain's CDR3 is CASSSRTRGLYEQYF. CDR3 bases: TGTGCCAGCAGTTCTCGGACTAGGGGACTCTACGAGCAGTACTTC.

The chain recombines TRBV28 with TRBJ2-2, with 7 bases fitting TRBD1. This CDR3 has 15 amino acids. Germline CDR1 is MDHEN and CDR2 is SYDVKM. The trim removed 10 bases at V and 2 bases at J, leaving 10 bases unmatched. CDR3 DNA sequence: TGTGCCACCGACGCCGGGACAGCTAACACCGGGGAGCTGTTTTTT. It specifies CATDAGTANTGELFF.

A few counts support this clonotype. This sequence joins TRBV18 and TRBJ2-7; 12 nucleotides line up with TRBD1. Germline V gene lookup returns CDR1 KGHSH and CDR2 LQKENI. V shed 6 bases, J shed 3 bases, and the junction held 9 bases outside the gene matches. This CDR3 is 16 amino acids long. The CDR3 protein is CASSPRDRGLNYEQYF. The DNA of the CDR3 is TGTGCCAGCTCGCCCCGGGACAGGGGGCTTAACTACGAGCAGTACTTC.

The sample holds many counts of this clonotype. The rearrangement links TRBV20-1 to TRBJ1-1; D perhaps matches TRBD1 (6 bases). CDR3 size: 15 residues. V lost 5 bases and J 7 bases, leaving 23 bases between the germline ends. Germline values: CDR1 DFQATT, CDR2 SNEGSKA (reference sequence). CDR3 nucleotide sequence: TGCAGTGCTCGATTCCCGGGGGCGCCAAGTGTTGAAGCTTTCTTT. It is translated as CSARFPGAPSVEAFF.

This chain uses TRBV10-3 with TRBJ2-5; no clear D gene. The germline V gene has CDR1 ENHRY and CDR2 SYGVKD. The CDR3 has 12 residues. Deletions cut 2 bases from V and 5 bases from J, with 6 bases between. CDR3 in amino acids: CAISERRETQYF. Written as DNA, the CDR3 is TGTGCCATCAGTGAGCGTCGGGAGACCCAGTACTTC.